The next 2 T cell receptor beta chains were all read from a single sample in a study of memory CD4+ T cells and cytomegalovirus serostatus. Data came from immunoSEQ multiplex PCR; TCRdb stores just in-frame clones and leaves some out. The sample consists of over 65,000 clones, around 80% of them appearing once. The sort gate was single viable CD3+CD4+CD8-CD45RO+ cells for memory CD4+ T cells. What was sequenced was memory CD4+ T cells from blood. The source is an adult in good health and CMV-seronegative.

This clone has a single count. The rearrangement uses TRBV7-2 and TRBJ1-2; 7 nucleotides align to TRBD1. Germline CDR1 and CDR2: SGHTA and FQGNSA. The CDR3 totals 16 residues. V dropped 4 bases and J dropped 0; count of bases not matched to a gene: 8. DNA of the CDR3: TGTGCCAGCAGCTACCAGGGGGACATTACTAACTATGGCTACACCTTC. It translates to CASSYQGDITNYGYTF.

This sequence joins TRBV18 and TRBJ1-1; D not certain. The V end lost 0 bases, the J end lost 4 bases, and 9 bases lay between the germline ends. The CDR3 runs to 14 residues. The germline V gene has CDR1 KGHSH and CDR2 LQKENI. Written as DNA, the CDR3 is TGTGCCAGCTCACCACCGCATCTGAGCACTGAAGCTTTCTTT. It translates to CASSPPHLSTEAFF. Drawing the rest from reference TRBV18 and TRBJ1-1, the complete variable domain is NAGVMQNPRHLVRRRGQEARLRCSPMKGHSHVYWYRQLPEEGLKFMVYLQKENIIDESGMPKERFSAEFPKEGPSILRIQQVVRGDSAAYFCASSPPHLSTEAFFGQGTRLTVV.